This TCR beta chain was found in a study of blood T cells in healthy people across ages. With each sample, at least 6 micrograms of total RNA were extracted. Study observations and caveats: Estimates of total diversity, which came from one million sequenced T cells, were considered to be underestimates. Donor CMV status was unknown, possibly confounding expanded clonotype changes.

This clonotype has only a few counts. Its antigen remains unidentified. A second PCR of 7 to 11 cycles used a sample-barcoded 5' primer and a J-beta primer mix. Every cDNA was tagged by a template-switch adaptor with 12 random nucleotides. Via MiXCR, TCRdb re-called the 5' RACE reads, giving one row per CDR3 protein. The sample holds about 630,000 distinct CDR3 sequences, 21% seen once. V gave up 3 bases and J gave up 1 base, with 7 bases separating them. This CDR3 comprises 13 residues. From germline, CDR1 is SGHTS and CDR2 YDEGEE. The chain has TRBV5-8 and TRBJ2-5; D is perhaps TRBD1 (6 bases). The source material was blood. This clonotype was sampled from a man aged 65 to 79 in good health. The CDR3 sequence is CASSWDIQETQYF. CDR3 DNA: TGTGCCAGCAGCTGGGACATCCAAGAGACCCAGTACTTC.